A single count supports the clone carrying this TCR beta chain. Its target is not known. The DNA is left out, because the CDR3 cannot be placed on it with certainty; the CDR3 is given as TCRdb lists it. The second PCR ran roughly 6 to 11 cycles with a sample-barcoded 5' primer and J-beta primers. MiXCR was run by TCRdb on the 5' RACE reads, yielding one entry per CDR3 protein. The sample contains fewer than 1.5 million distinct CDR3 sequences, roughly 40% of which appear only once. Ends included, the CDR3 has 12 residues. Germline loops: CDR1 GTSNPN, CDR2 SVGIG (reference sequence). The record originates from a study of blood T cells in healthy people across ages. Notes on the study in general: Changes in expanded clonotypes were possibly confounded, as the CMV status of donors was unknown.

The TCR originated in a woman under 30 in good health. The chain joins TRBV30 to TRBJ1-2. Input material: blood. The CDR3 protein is CAWSVSLWGYTF.